This T cell receptor beta chain was identified during a study of regulatory T cells in long-lasting Graves disease. Through Arm-PCR of CDR3 regions and iRepertoire HTBI primers, TCR beta libraries were built. TCRdb called the multiplex PCR reads again in MiXCR, with one record for every CDR3 protein. This sample has a few hundred thousand distinct CDR3 sequences, with 14% to 15% found just once. Trimming took off 2 bases at V and 3 bases at J, with 8 bases between the two ends. The CDR3 runs to 14 residues. CDR1 and CDR2 from the germline V gene are SGHRS and YFSETQ. This clonotype came up many times. The time point denotes: newly diagnosed GD, antithyroid drugs for less than 3 months. PBMC-extracted RNA yielded the TCR library. This sample also appeared in a second study, on T cells in Graves' hyperthyroidism and ophthalmopathy. In that study: Absent ophthalmopathy progression within 18 months defined stable Graves' hyperthyroidism. Disease duration under 2 months; hyperthyroidism patients were aged 18 to 65.

This receptor was taken from a woman in her forties with Graves disease. The material sequenced was peripheral blood mononuclear cells (PBMCs), taken at new diagnosis, from a patient treated with antithyroid drugs. The gene calls are TRBV5-1 and TRBJ2-2, with no clear D. The CDR3 DNA is TGCGCCAGCAGCTTCGGCGGCTACACCGGGGAGCTGTTTTTT. This sequence encodes CASSFGGYTGELFF.